The 18 T cell receptor beta chains reported below all come from one sample, sequenced in a study of breast tumors, draining lymph nodes, adjacent tissues. MiXCR, run by TCRdb on the multiplex PCR reads, gives a single entry per CDR3 protein. The table includes 290,000 or so distinct CDR3 sequences, 30% detected once. Axillary draining lymph nodes of breast cancer patients supplied the node samples. Sequencing was carried out using axillary lymph node tissue. The receptors were gathered from a female donor with breast cancer. Some clones in this sample may be carry-over from other donors' samples.

With respect to this clonotype: This may stem from a read error, because a much larger clone lies one nucleotide away. The chain joins TRBV5-6 to TRBJ2-7; D remains unclear. The CDR3 has 13 residues. The germline V gene has CDR1 SGHDT and CDR2 YYEEEE. The chain's CDR3 is CASSFPPEFEQHF. The CDR3 nucleotides read TGTGCCAGCAGCTTCCCCCCGGAGTTCGAGCAGCACTTC.

The chain couples TRBV15 to TRBJ2-3; 8 positions agree with TRBD2. V lost 2 bases, J lost 0 bases, and 13 bases stayed unmatched. Germline V CDR1 and CDR2: LNHNV, YYDKDF (reference sequence). This CDR3 contains 19 residues. The chain's CDR3 is CATSRSVSPSSGSTDTQYF. The CDR3 DNA reads TGTGCCACCAGCAGATCAGTTAGCCCCTCTAGCGGGAGCACAGATACGCAGTATTTT. Together with reference TRBV15 and TRBJ2-3, the CDR3 gives the full variable domain: DAMVIQNPRYQVTQFGKPVTLSCSQTLNHNVMYWYQQKSSQAPKLLFHYYDKDFNNEADTPDNFQSRRPNTSFCFLDIRSPGLGDTAMYLCATSRSVSPSSGSTDTQYFGPGTRLTVL.

Many counts were recorded for this clonotype. V usage is TRBV30 and J usage is TRBJ1-5; D not resolved. The length of the CDR3 is 12 residues. Trimming took off 2 bases at V and 9 bases at J, with 11 bases between the two ends. Germline-derived CDR1 and CDR2 are GTSNPN and SVGIG (reference sequence). The CDR3 is CAWSFWGGPQHF. The CDR3 DNA sequence: TGTGCCTGGAGTTTCTGGGGAGGGCCCCAGCATTTT.

This clonotype has a count of ten or more. V gene TRBV20-1 combines with J gene TRBJ2-1; no clear D gene. Trimming pared 3 bases from V and 0 bases from J, leaving 6 bases between. In germline, CDR1 is DFQATT, CDR2 SNEGSKA (reference sequence). The CDR3 length is 13 residues. The CDR3 region has the DNA TGCAGTGCTAGCGGCTTCTCCTACAATGAGCAGTTCTTC. Translating gives CSASGFSYNEQFF.

This clonotype was detected ten times or more. The J gene is TRBJ2-7, the V gene TRBV25-1; a possible D gene is TRBD2 (7 bases). Trimming cost V 8 bases and J 6 bases, with 23 bases left between them. Looked up from germline, CDR1 is MGHDK and CDR2 is SYGVNS. This CDR3 has 15 residues. DNA of the CDR3: TGTGCCAGCGGGCCCTGGGCGGGGGACAACGGCGAGCAGTACTTC. Amino acids: CASGPWAGDNGEQYF.

This clonotype showed up just a few times. A much larger clonotype is one base distant, so this may be a read error. Here the CDR3 omits its conserved ending phenylalanine or tryptophan, so a read error is the likely source. The chain links TRBV7-2 to TRBJ2-7; D ambiguous. This CDR3 region has 14 residues. Trimming pared 1 base from V and 3 bases from J, leaving 10 bases between. Germline CDR1 SGHTA, CDR2 FQGNSA. The CDR3 region is CASSLVSAIYEQYL. CDR3 nucleotide sequence: TGTGCCAGCAGCTTAGTGTCAGCTATCTACGAGCAGTACCTC.

The chain combines TRBV25-1 with TRBJ1-2; possibly TRBD1 for D (6 bases). V gave up 8 bases and J gave up 7 bases, with 20 bases separating them. Germline-derived CDR1 and CDR2 are MGHDK and SYGVNS. CDR3 length: 14 amino acids. For the CDR3, the DNA is TGTGCCAGCGTTCCCGGGGCAGGGGTGGGTGGCTACACCTTC. It specifies CASVPGAGVGGYTF.

At least ten counts were recorded for this clonotype. V usage is TRBV20-1 and J usage is TRBJ1-2; 8 bases are shared with TRBD1. The CDR3 covers 14 residues. V lost 2 bases and J lost 7; bases outside the gene matches: 9. The germline CDR1 and CDR2 sequences are DFQATT and SNEGSKA (reference sequence). The chain's CDR3 is CSARQDRALGGYTF. DNA for the CDR3: TGCAGTGCTAGACAGGACAGGGCTTTAGGTGGCTACACCTTC.

The chain carries TRBV30 and TRBJ2-1; D gene unclear. This CDR3 is 15 amino acids long. The germline CDR1 and CDR2 sequences are GTSNPN and SVGIG (reference sequence). V was clipped by 3 bases and J by 9 bases, with 21 bases between them. DNA for the CDR3: TGTGCCTGGAGCGTACGTGGGGTGAGGTATGGTGAGCAGTTCTTC. Translation: CAWSVRGVRYGEQFF.

Concerning this clonotype: A much larger clone differs from this one at a single base, so this may be a read error. The chain is built from TRBV3-1 and TRBJ1-2; D is ambiguous. The V end was cut by 7 bases, the J end by 2 bases, with 17 bases between. Germline V gene data show CDR1 as LGHDT and CDR2 as YNNKEL (reference sequence). This CDR3 has 15 amino acids. This chain's CDR3 is CASITTANVNYGYTF. CDR3 in DNA: TGTGCCAGCATCACAACAGCCAACGTCAACTATGGCTACACCTTC.

This clonotype was recorded at least ten times. V is TRBV7-2 and J is TRBJ2-7, with D unclear. The V end lost 1 base, the J end lost 0 bases, and 7 bases lay between the germline ends. Germline lookup yields CDR1 SGHTA and CDR2 FQGNSA. The CDR3 extends over 14 amino acids. Here the CDR3 DNA reads TGTGCCAGCAGCTTAGATCAGATCTCCTACGAGCAGTACTTC. It encodes CASSLDQISYEQYF. The full variable domain, its missing parts supplied by reference TRBV7-2 and TRBJ2-7, is GAGVSQSPSNKVTEKGKDVELRCDPISGHTALYWYRQSLGQGLEFLIYFQGNSAPDKSGLPSDRFSAERTGGSVSTLTIQRTQQEDSAVYLCASSLDQISYEQYFGPGTRLTVT.

Comments on this clonotype: A much larger clone lies a single base off, so this may be a read error. J is TRBJ2-2 and V is TRBV11-2, with 7 positions matching TRBD1. Germline loops: CDR1 SGHAT, CDR2 FQNNGV. CDR3 length: 16 residues. In nucleotides, the CDR3 is TGTGCCAGCGGCTTAATGGGGGCAGGGGGCACCGGGGAGCTGTTTTTT. This encodes CASGLMGAGGTGELFF.

This clonotype was recorded at least ten times. V gene TRBV9 combines with J gene TRBJ1-6; 9 nucleotides match TRBD1. Germline trimming cut 4 bases from V and 7 bases from J; bases unmatched to any gene: 6. CDR1 and CDR2 (germline): SGDLS, YYNGEE. The CDR3 extends over 15 amino acids. In DNA form, the CDR3 reads TGTGCCAGCAGCCGAACAGGGGGCATAAATTCACCCCTCCACTTT. Translating it yields CASSRTGGINSPLHF.

J is TRBJ2-3 and V is TRBV27, with D maybe TRBD1 (7 bases). Germline CDR1 is MNHEY and CDR2 is SMNVEV (reference sequence). The CDR3 sequence is 15 residues long. V was cut by 8 bases and J by 8 bases, with 23 bases left in between. For the CDR3, the DNA is TGTGCCAGCCAGGGGGGTAGCGGAGTTGGGGCTACGCAGTATTTT. Translating it yields CASQGGSGVGATQYF.

This clonotype came up many times. The rearrangement uses TRBV2 and TRBJ2-3; TRBD1 might be the D (5 bases). Per germline, CDR1 SNHLY and CDR2 FYNNEI. V was shortened by 0 bases and J by 2 bases, with 12 bases between the two germline ends. The CDR3 spans 16 residues. This CDR3 is CASSEAQGAVTDTQYF. The CDR3 nucleotides are TGTGCCAGCAGTGAAGCCCAGGGTGCAGTCACAGATACGCAGTATTTT.

This clonotype appeared once. The DNA of the CDR3 is TGTGCCACCAAACCTCAGCGGGAGAATTACGAGCAGTACTTC. It specifies CATKPQRENYEQYF. The chain combines TRBV6-1 with TRBJ2-7; 8 nucleotides line up with TRBD2. Unmatched junction bases numbered 12, after V lost 10 bases and J lost 4 bases. Germline lookup yields CDR1 MNHNS and CDR2 SASEGT. The CDR3 length is 14 residues.

This clonotype was counted at least ten times. The genes are TRBV6-2 or TRBV6-3 and TRBJ1-5; tentative D call: TRBD1 (5 bases). Looked up from germline, CDR1 is MNHEY and CDR2 is SVGEGT. This CDR3 is built from 14 residues. V was shortened by 4 bases and J by 5 bases, with 12 bases between the two germline ends. The CDR3: CASSLGRAHQPQHF. For the CDR3, the DNA is TGTGCCAGCAGTTTAGGCAGGGCCCATCAGCCCCAGCATTTT.

This clonotype was observed a handful of times. The chain uses TRBV6-5 and TRBJ1-2; TRBD1 matches 8 bases. Germline CDR1 reads MNHEY; CDR2 reads SVGAGI. The CDR3 runs 14 residues. V was pared by 5 bases and J by 7 bases, with 9 bases of the junction left unmatched. CDR3 sequence reads: CASSPLQGALGYTF. The CDR3 bases are TGTGCCAGCAGTCCCCTCCAGGGGGCGCTTGGCTACACCTTC.